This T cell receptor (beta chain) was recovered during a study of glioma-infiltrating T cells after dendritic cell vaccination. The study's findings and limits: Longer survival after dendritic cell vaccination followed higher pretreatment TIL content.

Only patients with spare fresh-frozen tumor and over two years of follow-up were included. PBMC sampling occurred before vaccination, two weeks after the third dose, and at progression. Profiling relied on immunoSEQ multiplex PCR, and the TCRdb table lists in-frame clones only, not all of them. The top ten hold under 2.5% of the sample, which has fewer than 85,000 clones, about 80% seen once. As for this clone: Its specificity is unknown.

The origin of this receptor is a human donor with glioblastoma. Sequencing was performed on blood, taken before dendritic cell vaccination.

The CDR3 nucleotides read TGTGCCAGCAGTATTGGCACCGGGAGGGGCTACACCTTC. Translated, it gives CASSIGTGRGYTF. The chain combines TRBV25-1 with TRBJ1-2; D unclear. The germline V gene encodes CDR1 MGHDK and CDR2 SYGVNS. V dropped 5 bases and J dropped 8 bases, with 15 bases sitting between them. This CDR3 is 13 amino acids long.